Presented here are 5 T cell receptor beta chains from one specimen sequenced in a study of T cells after yellow fever vaccination. TCRdb analysed the 5' RACE reads with MiXCR anew, one entry per CDR3 protein. This table holds under 200,000 distinct CDR3 sequences, around 7.3% found once. The source material was CD4+ T cells sorted from PBMCs, sampled about 5 days after the first yellow fever vaccination. These receptors were obtained from a man between 18 and 35 years old who received the YFV17D yellow fever vaccine.

Many counts were recorded for this clonotype. The chain has TRBV6-5 and TRBJ1-1; tentative D call: TRBD1 (5 bases). The CDR3 has 12 amino acids. Germline CDR1 reads MNHEY; CDR2 reads SVGAGI. The germline V and J ends were trimmed by 5 bases and 8 bases, with 12 bases remaining between them. CDR3 sequence reads: CASSTGKGEAFF. CDR3 DNA: TGTGCCAGCAGTACGGGTAAGGGGGAAGCTTTCTTT.

This clonotype has just a few counts. The J gene is TRBJ1-6, the V gene TRBV4-3; the D is unclear. The ends were cut back, 0 bases at V and 6 bases at J, with 12 bases in the middle. Germline assignment: CDR1 LGHNA and CDR2 YSLEER. This CDR3 region has 16 residues. The CDR3 loop reads CASSQERAGANSPLHF. In DNA form, the CDR3 reads TGCGCCAGCAGCCAAGAGCGGGCAGGCGCTAATTCACCCCTCCACTTT.

This clonotype has a count of ten or more. The V call is TRBV24-1, the J call TRBJ2-5; D is possibly TRBD1 (6 bases). The ends were cut back, 5 bases at V and 5 bases at J, with 17 bases in the middle. The CDR3 length is 15 residues. Per the germline V gene, CDR1 is KGHDR and CDR2 is SFDVKD. The CDR3 region is CATSAPQGQGETQYF. CDR3 nucleotide sequence: TGTGCCACCAGTGCTCCTCAGGGGCAGGGGGAGACCCAGTACTTC.

This clonotype has at least ten counts. The V and J genes are TRBV12-3 or TRBV12-4 and TRBJ2-7; D may be TRBD1 (5 bases). The CDR3 runs 13 residues. V was clipped by 6 bases and J by 12 bases, with 21 bases between them. In DNA, the CDR3 is TGTGCCAGCAGGCCCACCACAGGTACCTCGCCGTACTTC. It encodes CASRPTTGTSPYF.

This clonotype was detected ten times or more. The gene calls are TRBV29-1 and TRBJ1-2; 12 bases align to TRBD1. There are 14 residues in the CDR3. Unmatched junction bases numbered 5, after V lost 4 bases and J lost 5 bases. In germline, CDR1 is SQVTM, CDR2 ANQGSEA. CDR3 amino acids: CSVAGDRGLYGYTF. CDR3 nucleotide sequence: TGCAGCGTTGCCGGGGACAGGGGGCTGTATGGCTACACCTTC.